Below are 32 T cell receptor beta chains sequenced from a single sample in a study of brain T cells in children with intractable seizures. Produced via immunoSEQ multiplex PCR; TCRdb's table is partial and in-frame only. The data show fewer than 80,000 clones, roughly 95% seen once. This material consisted of peripheral blood, taken at surgery. The receptors were sampled from a boy younger than two with focal cortical dysplasia and intractable seizures.

V and J are TRBV5-1 and TRBJ2-7; TRBD1 agrees at 10 bases. The CDR3 is made up of 15 amino acids. Unmatched junction bases numbered 6, after V lost 3 bases and J lost 3 bases. Germline V gene sequence: CDR1 SGHRS, CDR2 YFSETQ. The CDR3 here is CASSSGTGEIYEQYF. The CDR3 coding sequence is TGCGCCAGCAGCTCCGGGACAGGGGAGATCTACGAGCAGTACTTC.

The rearrangement uses TRBV2 and TRBJ2-7; 7 nucleotides match TRBD1. The V gene's germline CDR1 is SNHLY and CDR2 FYNNEI. Unmatched junction bases numbered 12, after V lost 5 bases and J lost 2 bases. The CDR3 length is 16 residues. CDR3 residues: CASSFLQGRITYEQYF. The CDR3 coding sequence is TGTGCCAGCAGTTTCCTACAGGGGAGAATAACCTACGAGCAGTACTTC.

The J gene is TRBJ2-7, the V gene TRBV2; 8 positions match TRBD2. CDR1 SNHLY and CDR2 FYNNEI come from the germline V gene. With 8 bases clipped from V and 6 bases from J, the junction kept 15 bases outside the gene matches. The CDR3 has 15 amino acids. CDR3 DNA sequence: TGTGCCAGCTCTCGGAACGGGAGGGCCGACGGCGAGCAGTACTTC. Translation: CASSRNGRADGEQYF.

The gene calls are TRBV3-1 (or the pseudogene TRBV3-2) and TRBJ2-7; D is uncertain. Germline CDR1 is LGHDT and CDR2 is YNNKEL (reference sequence). This CDR3 is built from 14 residues. With 0 bases removed from V and 3 bases from J, the gap between germline ends came to 9 bases. CDR3 in DNA: TGTGCCAGCAGCCAAGATAGGCAACACTACGAGCAGTACTTC. This translates into CASSQDRQHYEQYF.

This rearrangement joins TRBV11-2 to TRBJ2-3; 7 bases are a match to TRBD2. V dropped 5 bases and J dropped 2; count of bases not matched to a gene: 10. This CDR3 has 16 residues. Germline V CDR1 and CDR2: SGHAT, FQNNGV. CDR3 protein: CASSQSPGLSTDTQYF. CDR3 bases: TGTGCCAGCAGCCAGAGTCCGGGACTATCCACAGATACGCAGTATTTT.

This rearrangement joins TRBV4-1 to TRBJ1-5, with TRBD1 matching over 8 bases. After removal of 3 bases from V and 4 bases from J, the junction contained 2 bases not matched to a gene. In germline, CDR1 is MGHRA, CDR2 YSYEKL. This CDR3 region has 14 residues. CDR3 protein: CASSQDRENQPQHF. CDR3 nucleotide sequence: TGCGCCAGCAGCCAGGACAGGGAAAATCAGCCCCAGCATTTT.

The chain joins TRBV12-3 or TRBV12-4 to TRBJ2-7; D gene ambiguous. The CDR3 runs 12 residues. Trimming pared 5 bases from V and 4 bases from J, leaving 9 bases between. The CDR3 DNA sequence: TGTGCCAGCAGTGGGTGGCAGTACGAGCAGTACTTC. Translating it yields CASSGWQYEQYF.

This chain links TRBV6-5 with TRBJ1-2; D possibly corresponds to TRBD1 (5 bases). The CDR3 has 14 amino acids. The germline gives CDR1 MNHEY, CDR2 SVGAGI. The V end lost 2 bases, the J end lost 5 bases, and 12 bases lay between the germline ends. The CDR3 protein is CASSYDGGLYGYTF. CDR3 DNA: TGTGCCAGCAGTTACGATGGGGGACTGTATGGCTACACCTTC.

V usage is TRBV28 and J usage is TRBJ1-6; 10 positions match TRBD1. The trim removed 10 bases at V and 6 bases at J, leaving 3 bases unmatched. Germline V gene sequence: CDR1 MDHEN, CDR2 SYDVKM. The CDR3 extends over 13 amino acids. CDR3 loop: CATWDRGNSPLHF. The CDR3 coding sequence is TGTGCCACTTGGGACAGGGGTAATTCACCCCTCCACTTT.

The chain carries TRBV7-6 and TRBJ2-5; no clear D. The CDR3 length is 15 residues. Germline CDR1 SGHVS, CDR2 FNYEAQ. V lost 1 base to trimming and J lost 5 bases, with 14 bases between them. The CDR3, as DNA: TGTGCCAGCAGCTTAGGGTCCTTACCGAAGGAGACCCAGTACTTC. As protein: CASSLGSLPKETQYF.

The chain combines TRBV2 with TRBJ2-3; no clear D. CDR1 and CDR2 (germline): SNHLY, FYNNEI. The CDR3 has 13 amino acids. V was clipped by 2 bases and J by 4 bases, with 7 bases between them. This CDR3 reads CASSELDPDTQYF. CDR3 bases: TGTGCCAGCAGTGAACTAGACCCAGATACGCAGTATTTT.

This chain connects TRBV7-8 to TRBJ2-3; the match to TRBD2 covers 7 bases. Germline V lookup: CDR1 SGHVS, CDR2 FQNEAQ. This CDR3 has 13 amino acids. V gave up 4 bases and J gave up 12 bases; unmatched junction bases: 10. CDR3 region: CASSSLLRGSQYF. CDR3 nucleotide sequence: TGTGCCAGCAGCTCCCTTCTTCGCGGGAGCCAGTATTTT.

The chain recombines TRBV7-2 with TRBJ2-7; 14 bases fit TRBD2. Germline V lookup: CDR1 SGHTA, CDR2 FQGNSA. The CDR3 is made up of 18 amino acids. V lost 6 bases and J lost 3; bases outside the gene matches: 13. The CDR3 region has the DNA TGTGCCAGCAGTCCCGGGACTAGCGGGAGAACCCTCTACTACGAGCAGTACTTC. It translates to CASSPGTSGRTLYYEQYF.

The chain uses TRBV30 and TRBJ2-7, with 11 nucleotides matching TRBD2. The CDR3 has 19 amino acids. CDR1 GTSNPN and CDR2 SVGIG come from the germline V gene (reference sequence). Losses at the gene ends were 1 base for V and 3 bases for J; bases not matched to a gene: 17. The CDR3 region is CAWSGTVTSGMGRGYEQYF. The CDR3 DNA is TGTGCCTGGAGTGGGACTGTGACTAGCGGGATGGGCCGGGGCTACGAGCAGTACTTC.

The chain employs TRBV7-7 and TRBJ2-2; TRBD1 matches at 7 bases. The CDR3 consists of 16 residues. Trimming cost V 5 bases and J 3 bases; bases outside gene matches: 9. Per the germline V gene, CDR1 is SSHAT and CDR2 is FNYEAQ (reference sequence). In nucleotides, the CDR3 is TGTGCCAGCAGCCCGAGAGGGGGCAGTTACACCGGGGAGCTGTTTTTT. Translating gives CASSPRGGSYTGELFF.

This rearrangement joins TRBV4-3 to TRBJ1-6; D is unclear. The CDR3 runs 16 residues. CDR1 is LGHNA, CDR2 YSLEER, per germline. V was trimmed by 1 base and J by 0 bases, leaving 7 bases between them. The CDR3 here is CASSQVGSSYNSPLHF. The DNA for the CDR3 is TGCGCCAGCAGCCAAGTCGGGAGCTCCTATAATTCACCCCTCCACTTT.

The chain recombines TRBV9 with TRBJ1-6, with TRBD1 as a possible D gene (6 bases). V lost 0 bases and J 6 bases, leaving 13 bases between the germline ends. Germline CDR1 reads SGDLS; CDR2 reads YYNGEE. The CDR3 runs to 16 residues. The CDR3 loop is CASSVGPPGANSPLHF. The CDR3 DNA follows: TGTGCCAGCAGCGTAGGCCCCCCAGGGGCTAATTCACCCCTCCACTTT.

V usage is TRBV5-1 and J usage is TRBJ1-1; D might be TRBD1 (5 bases). The CDR3 extends over 16 amino acids. Trimming left V 0 bases short and J 4 bases short, with 16 bases between. In germline, CDR1 is SGHRS, CDR2 YFSETQ. The CDR3, as DNA: TGCGCCAGCAGCTTGGCGCAGGGAGGTGGGGGCACTGAAGCTTTCTTT. It encodes CASSLAQGGGGTEAFF. The full variable domain, in which reference TRBV5-1 and TRBJ1-1 provide the parts outside the CDR3, is KAGVTQTPRYLIKTRGQQVTLSCSPISGHRSVSWYQQTPGQGLQFLFEYFSETQRNKGNFPGRFSGRQFSNSRSEMNVSTLELGDSALYLCASSLAQGGGGTEAFFGQGTRLTVV.

The gene calls are TRBV14 and TRBJ2-1; 10 bases map to TRBD2. Germline V gene data show CDR1 as SGHDN and CDR2 as FVKESK. V gave up 4 bases and J gave up 5 bases; unmatched junction bases: 5. The CDR3 consists of 15 residues. CDR3 coding DNA: TGTGCCAGCAGCCTACTAGCGGGGAACGACAATGAGCAGTTCTTC. Translation: CASSLLAGNDNEQFF.

The rearrangement uses TRBV6-6 and TRBJ1-5, with D maybe TRBD1 (6 bases). This CDR3 is 15 amino acids long. The germline CDR1 and CDR2 sequences are MNHNY and SVGAGI (reference sequence). Trimming stripped 7 bases from V and 4 bases from J, with 17 bases between. CDR3 amino acids: CASTRTAVSNQPQHF. The CDR3, as DNA: TGTGCCAGCACCCGGACAGCCGTGAGTAATCAGCCCCAGCATTTT.

The gene calls are TRBV7-9 and TRBJ2-7; 7 bases fit TRBD2. This CDR3 has 19 amino acids. After removal of 3 bases from V and 1 base from J, the junction contained 18 bases not matched to a gene. CDR1 is SEHNR, CDR2 FQNEAQ, per germline (reference sequence). As DNA, the CDR3 is TGTGCCAGCAGCTTTATTACTCGCCCACGACCCGGGGGGTCCTACGAGCAGTACTTC. Protein product: CASSFITRPRPGGSYEQYF.

The chain employs TRBV5-1 and TRBJ1-6; D not resolved. V shed 0 bases and J shed 7 bases, with 5 bases lying between them. The V gene's germline CDR1 is SGHRS and CDR2 YFSETQ. This CDR3 is 13 amino acids long. The CDR3 protein is CASSLGQNSPLHF. Written as DNA, the CDR3 is TGCGCCAGCAGCTTGGGACAAAATTCACCCCTCCACTTT.

The V and J genes are TRBV12-3 or TRBV12-4 and TRBJ1-1; D gene unclear. CDR3 size: 13 residues. The V gene lost 4 bases and the J gene lost 0 bases, with 6 bases spanning the gap. DNA for the CDR3: TGTGCCAGCAGTTCAATGATGAACACTGAAGCTTTCTTT. Encoded protein: CASSSMMNTEAFF.

The chain joins TRBV13 to TRBJ2-7; either TRBD1 or TRBD2 may supply D (5 bases each). Germline loops: CDR1 PRHDT, CDR2 FYEKMQ (reference sequence). CDR3 length: 16 residues. V was trimmed by 0 bases and J by 1 base, leaving 13 bases between them. The CDR3 region has the DNA TGTGCCAGCAGCTTAGGTTTTCAGGGAGTATCCTACGAGCAGTACTTC. This codes for CASSLGFQGVSYEQYF. Drawing the rest from reference TRBV13 and TRBJ2-7, the complete variable domain is AAGVIQSPRHLIKEKRETATLKCYPIPRHDTVYWYQQGPGQDPQFLISFYEKMQSDKGSIPDRFSAQQFSDYHSELNMSSLELGDSALYFCASSLGFQGVSYEQYFGPGTRLTVT.

A single count supports this clone. CDR3: CASSLAPRPSGVTSYEQYF. The CDR3 DNA sequence: TGCGCCAGCAGCTTGGCCCCGCGGCCTAGCGGAGTTACCTCCTACGAGCAGTACTTC. The chain recombines TRBV5-1 with TRBJ2-7; TRBD2 matches 7 bases. This CDR3 region has 19 residues. Germline values: CDR1 SGHRS, CDR2 YFSETQ. V gave up 0 bases and J gave up 0 bases; unmatched junction bases: 15.

This chain uses TRBV10-3 with TRBJ2-7; possible D gene TRBD1, 6 bases. V lost 5 bases to trimming and J lost 3 bases, with 11 bases between them. Germline CDR1 reads ENHRY; CDR2 reads SYGVKD. The length of the CDR3 is 13 residues. This CDR3 is CAISTGQFYEQYF. Written as DNA, the CDR3 is TGTGCCATCAGTACTGGACAGTTCTACGAGCAGTACTTC.

CDR3 region: CASSPRQGALETQYF. For the CDR3, the DNA is TGCGCCAGCAGCCCCCGACAGGGGGCTTTGGAGACCCAGTACTTC. The rearrangement links TRBV5-1 to TRBJ2-5; TRBD1 agrees at 10 bases. V gave up 4 bases and J gave up 5 bases; unmatched junction bases: 8. This CDR3 comprises 15 residues. The germline gives CDR1 SGHRS, CDR2 YFSETQ.

V is TRBV11-2 and J is TRBJ2-7; 8 bases fit TRBD1. Germline V CDR1 and CDR2: SGHAT, FQNNGV. Unmatched junction bases numbered 5, after V lost 1 base and J lost 3 bases. The CDR3 consists of 15 residues. CDR3 sequence reads: CASSLAGTGLYEQYF. CDR3 in DNA: TGTGCCAGCAGCTTAGCCGGGACAGGTCTCTACGAGCAGTACTTC. Full variable domain (rest looked up from reference TRBV11-2 and TRBJ2-7): EAGVAQSPRYKIIEKRQSVAFWCNPISGHATLYWYQQILGQGPKLLIQFQNNGVVDDSQLPKDRFSAERLKGVDSTLKIQPAKLEDSAVYLCASSLAGTGLYEQYFGPGTRLTVT.

This chain joins TRBV18 and TRBJ2-3, with a possible D match to TRBD2 (5 bases). V was trimmed by 6 bases and J by 9 bases, leaving 7 bases between them. CDR3 length: 10 residues. Looked up from germline, CDR1 is KGHSH and CDR2 is LQKENI. CDR3 in amino acids: CASSPGTQYF. The CDR3 nucleotides are TGTGCCAGCTCCCCGGGGACGCAGTATTTT.

This rearrangement joins TRBV28 to TRBJ2-7, with D perhaps TRBD2 (6 bases). The CDR3 sequence is 15 residues long. Trimming removed 5 bases from V and 3 bases from J, with 17 bases in between. Germline V CDR1 and CDR2: MDHEN, SYDVKM. CDR3 protein: CASSPRPGTHYEQYF. CDR3 DNA sequence: TGTGCCAGCAGTCCCCGGCCCGGGACTCACTACGAGCAGTACTTC. The whole variable domain, remainder taken from reference TRBV28 and TRBJ2-7, is DVKVTQSSRYLVKRTGEKVFLECVQDMDHENMFWYRQDPGLGLRLIYFSYDVKMKEKGDIPEGYSVSREKKERFSLILESASTNQTSMYLCASSPRPGTHYEQYFGPGTRLTVT.

The CDR3 DNA reads as TGTGCCAGCAAGAGGGGACAGGGTAACTATGGCTACACCTTC. This sequence encodes CASKRGQGNYGYTF. The V gene is TRBV6-5, the J gene TRBJ1-2; 9 bases fit TRBD1. J was trimmed by 1 base and V by 7 bases; bases with no gene match: 4. CDR3 length equals 14 residues. CDR1 MNHEY and CDR2 SVGAGI come from the germline V gene.

The CDR3 reads CASSDDYFPGELFF. CDR3 sequence (DNA): TGTGCCAGCAGTGACGACTACTTCCCCGGGGAGCTGTTTTTT. The genes are TRBV6-4 and TRBJ2-2; perhaps TRBD2 as D (5 bases). CDR3 size: 14 residues. The germline V gene has CDR1 MRHNA and CDR2 SNTAGT. The V and J ends lost 2 bases and 6 bases respectively, with 10 bases between them.